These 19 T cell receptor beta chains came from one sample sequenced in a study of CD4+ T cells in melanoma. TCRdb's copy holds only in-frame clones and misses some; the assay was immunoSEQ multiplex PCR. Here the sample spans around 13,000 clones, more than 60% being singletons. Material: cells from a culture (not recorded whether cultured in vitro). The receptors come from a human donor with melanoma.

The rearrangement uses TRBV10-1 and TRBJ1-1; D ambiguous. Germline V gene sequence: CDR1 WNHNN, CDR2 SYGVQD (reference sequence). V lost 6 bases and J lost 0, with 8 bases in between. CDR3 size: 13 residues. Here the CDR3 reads CASRDGMNTEAFF. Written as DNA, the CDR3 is TGCGCCAGCAGGGACGGGATGAACACTGAAGCTTTCTTT.

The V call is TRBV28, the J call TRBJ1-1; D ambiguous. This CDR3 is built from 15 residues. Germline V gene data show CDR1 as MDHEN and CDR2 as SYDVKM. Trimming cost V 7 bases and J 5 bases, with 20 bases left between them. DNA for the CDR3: TGTGCCAGCAAAGTACGTAACGTTGGTGGTACTGAAGCTTTCTTT. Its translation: CASKVRNVGGTEAFF.

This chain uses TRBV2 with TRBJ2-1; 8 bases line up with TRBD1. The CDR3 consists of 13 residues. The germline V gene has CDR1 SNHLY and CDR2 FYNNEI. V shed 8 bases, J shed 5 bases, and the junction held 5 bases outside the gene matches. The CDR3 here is CASHGQGHNEQFF. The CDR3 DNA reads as TGTGCCAGCCACGGACAGGGACACAATGAGCAGTTCTTC.

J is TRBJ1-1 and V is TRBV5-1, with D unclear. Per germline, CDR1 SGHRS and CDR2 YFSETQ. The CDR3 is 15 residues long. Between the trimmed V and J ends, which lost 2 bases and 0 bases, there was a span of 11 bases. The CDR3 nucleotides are TGCGCCAGCAGCTTCGGTCGGAACTTGAACACTGAAGCTTTCTTT. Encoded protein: CASSFGRNLNTEAFF. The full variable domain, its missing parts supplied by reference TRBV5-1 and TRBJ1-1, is KAGVTQTPRYLIKTRGQQVTLSCSPISGHRSVSWYQQTPGQGLQFLFEYFSETQRNKGNFPGRFSGRQFSNSRSEMNVSTLELGDSALYLCASSFGRNLNTEAFFGQGTRLTVV.

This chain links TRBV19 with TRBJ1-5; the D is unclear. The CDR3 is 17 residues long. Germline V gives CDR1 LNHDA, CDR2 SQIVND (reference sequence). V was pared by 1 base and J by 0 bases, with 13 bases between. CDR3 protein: CASSIGLQRYSNQPQHF. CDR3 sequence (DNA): TGTGCCAGTAGTATAGGATTACAGCGATATAGCAATCAGCCCCAGCATTTT.

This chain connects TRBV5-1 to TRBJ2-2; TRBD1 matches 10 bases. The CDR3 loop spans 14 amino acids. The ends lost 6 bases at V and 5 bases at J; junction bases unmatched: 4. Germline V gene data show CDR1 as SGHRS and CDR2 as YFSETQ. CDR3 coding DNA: TGCGCCAGCAAAGACAGGGGGCCTACCGGGGAGCTGTTTTTT. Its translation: CASKDRGPTGELFF.

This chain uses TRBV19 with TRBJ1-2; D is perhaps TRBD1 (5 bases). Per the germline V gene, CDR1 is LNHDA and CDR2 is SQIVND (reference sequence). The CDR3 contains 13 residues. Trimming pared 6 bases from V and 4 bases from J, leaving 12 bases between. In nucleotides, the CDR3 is TGTGCCAGTAGACGAGGGGCTGGCTATGGCTACACCTTC. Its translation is CASRRGAGYGYTF.

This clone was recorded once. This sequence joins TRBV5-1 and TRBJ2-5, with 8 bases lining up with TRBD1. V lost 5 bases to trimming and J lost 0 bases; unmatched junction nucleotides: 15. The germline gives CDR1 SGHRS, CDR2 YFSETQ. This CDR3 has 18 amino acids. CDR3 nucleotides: TGCGCCAGCAGTAGATACCACTCCGGACAGGGCTACCAAGAGACCCAGTACTTC. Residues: CASSRYHSGQGYQETQYF. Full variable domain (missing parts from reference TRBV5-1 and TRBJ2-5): KAGVTQTPRYLIKTRGQQVTLSCSPISGHRSVSWYQQTPGQGLQFLFEYFSETQRNKGNFPGRFSGRQFSNSRSEMNVSTLELGDSALYLCASSRYHSGQGYQETQYFGPGTRLLVL.

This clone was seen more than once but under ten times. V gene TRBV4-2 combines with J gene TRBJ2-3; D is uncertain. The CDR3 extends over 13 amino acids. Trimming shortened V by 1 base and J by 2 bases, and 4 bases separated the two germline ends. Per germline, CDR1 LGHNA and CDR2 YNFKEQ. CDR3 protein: CASSQGPTDTQYF. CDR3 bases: TGTGCCAGCAGCCAAGGACCCACAGATACGCAGTATTTT.

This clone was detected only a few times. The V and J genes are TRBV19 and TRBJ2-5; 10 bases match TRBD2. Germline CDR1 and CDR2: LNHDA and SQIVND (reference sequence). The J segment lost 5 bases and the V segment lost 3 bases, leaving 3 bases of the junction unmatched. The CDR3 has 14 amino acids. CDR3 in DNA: TGTGCCAGTAGTATGCGACTAGCGGGCGAGACCCAGTACTTC. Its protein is CASSMRLAGETQYF. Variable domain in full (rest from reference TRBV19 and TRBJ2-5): DGGITQSPKYLFRKEGQNVTLSCEQNLNHDAMYWYRQDPGQGLRLIYYSQIVNDFQKGDIAEGYSVSREKKESFPLTVTSAQKNPTAFYLCASSMRLAGETQYFGPGTRLLVL.

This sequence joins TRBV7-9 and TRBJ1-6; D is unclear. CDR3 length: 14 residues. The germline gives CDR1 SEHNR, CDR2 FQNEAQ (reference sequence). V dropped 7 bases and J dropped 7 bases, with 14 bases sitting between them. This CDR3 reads CASMGELWNSPLHF. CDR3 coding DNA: TGTGCCAGCATGGGAGAACTGTGGAATTCACCCCTCCACTTT.

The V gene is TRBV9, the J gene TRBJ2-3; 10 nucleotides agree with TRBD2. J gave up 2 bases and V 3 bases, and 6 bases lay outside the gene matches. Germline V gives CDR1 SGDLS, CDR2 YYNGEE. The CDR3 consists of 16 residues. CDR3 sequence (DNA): TGTGCCAGCAGCGAGACTAGCGGGCGGGCCACAGATACGCAGTATTTT. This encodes CASSETSGRATDTQYF.

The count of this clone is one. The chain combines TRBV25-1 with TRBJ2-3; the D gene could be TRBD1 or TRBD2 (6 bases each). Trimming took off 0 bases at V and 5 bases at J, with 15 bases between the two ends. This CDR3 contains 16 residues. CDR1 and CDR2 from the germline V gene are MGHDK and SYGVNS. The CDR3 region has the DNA TGTGCCAGCAGTGAATATATCCGGGGGCGAGGAGATACGCAGTATTTT. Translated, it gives CASSEYIRGRGDTQYF.

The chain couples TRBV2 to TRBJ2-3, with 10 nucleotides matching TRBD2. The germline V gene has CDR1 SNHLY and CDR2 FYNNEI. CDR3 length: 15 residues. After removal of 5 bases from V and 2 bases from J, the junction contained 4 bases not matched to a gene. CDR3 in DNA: TGTGCCAGCAGTTATAGCGGGGGGCACACAGATACGCAGTATTTT. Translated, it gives CASSYSGGHTDTQYF.

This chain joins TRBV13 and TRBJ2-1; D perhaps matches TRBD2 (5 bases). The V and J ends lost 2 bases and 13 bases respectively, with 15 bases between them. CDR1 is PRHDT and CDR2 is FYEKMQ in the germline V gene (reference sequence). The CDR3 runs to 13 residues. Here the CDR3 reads CASSLRRRGSQFF. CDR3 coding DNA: TGTGCCAGCAGCTTAAGGCGAAGAGGGAGTCAGTTCTTC.

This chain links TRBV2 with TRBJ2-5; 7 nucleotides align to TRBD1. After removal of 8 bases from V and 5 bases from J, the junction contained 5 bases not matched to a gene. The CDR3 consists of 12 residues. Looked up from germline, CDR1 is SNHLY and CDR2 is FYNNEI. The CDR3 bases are TGTGCCAGCGGTATACAGGGGGAGACCCAGTACTTC. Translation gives CASGIQGETQYF.

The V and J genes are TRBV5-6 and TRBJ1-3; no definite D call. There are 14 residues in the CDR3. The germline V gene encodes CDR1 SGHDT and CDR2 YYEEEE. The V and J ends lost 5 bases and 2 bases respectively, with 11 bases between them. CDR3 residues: CASSNPAAGNTIYF. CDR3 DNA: TGTGCCAGCAGTAACCCGGCTGCTGGAAACACCATATATTTT.

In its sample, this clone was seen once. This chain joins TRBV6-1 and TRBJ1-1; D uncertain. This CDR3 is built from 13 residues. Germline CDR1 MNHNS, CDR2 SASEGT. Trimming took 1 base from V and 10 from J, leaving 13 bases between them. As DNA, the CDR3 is TGTGCCAGCAGTGAAGATCGGGCTTCCTTAGCTTTCTTT. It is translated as CASSEDRASLAFF.

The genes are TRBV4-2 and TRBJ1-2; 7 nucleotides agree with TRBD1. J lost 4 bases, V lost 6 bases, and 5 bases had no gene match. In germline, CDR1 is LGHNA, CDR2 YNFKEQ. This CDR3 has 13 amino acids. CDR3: CASRSTGSYGYTF. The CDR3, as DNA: TGTGCCAGCAGATCGACAGGGTCCTATGGCTACACCTTC.